Each of the 13 T cell receptor beta chains below was sequenced from the same sample in a study of T cell repertoires in cytomegalovirus infection. From the reads, TCRdb called clonotypes with MiXCR, one entry per CDR3 protein. The table shows 250,000 to 300,000 distinct CDR3 sequences, with roughly 25% occurring only once. Sequencing used PBMCs. The receptors stem from a human donor in good health (CMV status not recorded). Some clones in this sample may be carry-over from other donors' samples.

This rearrangement joins TRBV30 to TRBJ2-2; a weak D match, TRBD1 (5 bases). Germline loops: CDR1 GTSNPN, CDR2 SVGIG (reference sequence). With 5 bases removed from V and 0 bases from J, the gap between germline ends came to 10 bases. This CDR3 contains 14 residues. The CDR3: CAWQGFPNTGELFF. CDR3 in DNA: TGTGCCTGGCAGGGTTTCCCGAACACCGGGGAGCTGTTTTTT.

The chain joins TRBV28 to TRBJ1-1; D unclear. The length of the CDR3 is 14 residues. Trimming left V 5 bases short and J 2 bases short, with 12 bases between. CDR1 and CDR2 (germline): MDHEN, SYDVKM. Here the CDR3 reads CASSNSIFNTEAFF. CDR3 bases: TGTGCCAGCAGTAACTCGATATTCAACACTGAAGCTTTCTTT.

This sequence joins TRBV9 and TRBJ1-2, with D hard to call. The CDR3 contains 11 residues. Between the trimmed V and J ends, which lost 4 bases and 1 base, there was a span of 2 bases. Germline V gene lookup returns CDR1 SGDLS and CDR2 YYNGEE. The CDR3 DNA reads as TGTGCCAGCAGCAATAACTATGGCTACACCTTC. It translates to CASSNNYGYTF.

This clonotype has at least ten counts. This chain joins TRBV7-8 and TRBJ2-2; D is undetermined. CDR3 length: 14 amino acids. Trimming pared 2 bases from V and 2 bases from J, leaving 6 bases between. Per the germline V gene, CDR1 is SGHVS and CDR2 is FQNEAQ. CDR3 in amino acids: CASSLYSNTGELFF. The CDR3 region has the DNA TGTGCCAGCAGCTTATACAGTAACACCGGGGAGCTGTTTTTT.

The chain employs TRBV7-2 and TRBJ2-7; 8 nucleotides line up with TRBD1. The V and J ends lost 6 bases and 4 bases, in that order; junction bases with no gene match: 8. This CDR3 has 14 amino acids. The germline V gene encodes CDR1 SGHTA and CDR2 FQGNSA. CDR3 DNA: TGTGCCAGCAGTACCGGGACAGGACTTTACGAGCAGTACTTC. The encoded protein is CASSTGTGLYEQYF.

This clonotype was detected only a few times. V is TRBV28 and J is TRBJ2-3, with D perhaps being TRBD1 or TRBD2 (7 bases each). Germline CDR1 reads MDHEN; CDR2 reads SYDVKM. V was shortened by 2 bases and J by 6 bases, with 18 bases between the two germline ends. The CDR3 length is 16 residues. CDR3 DNA: TGTGCCAGCAGTTTACCGTCTACCAGGGGGGGGGATACGCAGTATTTT. Its translation: CASSLPSTRGGDTQYF.

This clonotype was detected many times. The rearrangement joins TRBV6-1 to TRBJ2-3; D gene uncertain. Trimming removed 5 bases from V and 2 bases from J, with 8 bases in between. The CDR3 has 13 residues. Germline V gene data show CDR1 as MNHNS and CDR2 as SASEGT. CDR3 DNA sequence: TGTGCCAGCAGTACCTATGCCACAGATACGCAGTATTTT. This codes for CASSTYATDTQYF.

This clonotype occurred once. The rearrangement links TRBV28 to TRBJ2-5; 10 bases are a match to TRBD1. This CDR3 spans 15 amino acids. After removal of 7 bases from V and 2 bases from J, the junction contained 7 bases not matched to a gene. CDR1 and CDR2 (germline): MDHEN, SYDVKM. The CDR3 loop reads CASIDRDRGQETQYF. As DNA, the CDR3 is TGTGCCAGCATCGACCGGGACAGGGGTCAAGAGACCCAGTACTTC. Full variable domain (remainder filled in from reference TRBV28 and TRBJ2-5): DVKVTQSSRYLVKRTGEKVFLECVQDMDHENMFWYRQDPGLGLRLIYFSYDVKMKEKGDIPEGYSVSREKKERFSLILESASTNQTSMYLCASIDRDRGQETQYFGPGTRLLVL.

J is TRBJ1-2 and V is TRBV28, with TRBD1 matching 9 bases. J was trimmed by 5 bases and V by 5 bases; bases with no gene match: 6. There are 14 residues in the CDR3. Germline V gene data show CDR1 as MDHEN and CDR2 as SYDVKM. The CDR3 DNA follows: TGTGCCAGCAGTCCGGCGACAGGGGGGTATGGCTACACCTTC. This codes for CASSPATGGYGYTF.

The chain carries TRBV2 and TRBJ1-5; D remains ambiguous. Trimming stripped 1 base from V and 4 bases from J, with 14 bases between. The CDR3 spans 16 residues. In germline, CDR1 is SNHLY, CDR2 FYNNEI. The CDR3 loop reads CASSEDRKVLNQPQHF. The CDR3 DNA reads as TGTGCCAGCAGTGAAGATAGGAAGGTATTAAATCAGCCCCAGCATTTT.

This clonotype was detected many times. This chain connects TRBV19 to TRBJ2-2; TRBD2 agrees at 8 bases. CDR1 is LNHDA, CDR2 SQIVND, per germline (reference sequence). This CDR3 has 16 amino acids. Unmatched junction bases numbered 7, after V lost 2 bases and J lost 5 bases. The CDR3 region is CASSIRLASGTGELFF. In DNA form, the CDR3 reads TGTGCCAGTAGTATACGACTAGCGTCGGGTACCGGGGAGCTGTTTTTT.

This clonotype was counted only a few times. The V and J genes are TRBV7-2 and TRBJ2-4; D unclear. The length of the CDR3 is 13 residues. Germline CDR1 is SGHTA and CDR2 is FQGNSA. Trimming removed 3 bases at V and 6 bases at J, with 9 bases between. The CDR3 sequence is CASSFDPSNIQYF. The CDR3 region has the DNA TGTGCCAGCAGCTTCGACCCCTCAAACATTCAGTACTTC.

The J gene is TRBJ1-5, the V gene TRBV2, with 8 bases fitting TRBD1. Per germline, CDR1 SNHLY and CDR2 FYNNEI. CDR3 length: 15 residues. V shed 7 bases and J 2 bases; nucleotides not matched to a gene: 7. Written as DNA, the CDR3 is TGTGCCAGCACCTCTTTACAGGGGGGCAATCAGCCCCAGCATTTT. It is translated as CASTSLQGGNQPQHF.